These 25 T cell receptor beta chains came from one sample sequenced in a study of CD8 T cells in ankylosing spondylitis (dated by TCRdb to about 2017). Library preparation was by 5' RACE. The instrument given in TCRdb is Illumina HiSeq 2500. Using fastp trimming at Q25 and MiXCR clonotype assembly, TCRdb reanalyzed the public sequencing data and kept in-frame beta chains. Rows are combined by CDR3 protein, so each entry shows the most common genes and DNA. The table for this sample lists over 110,000 distinct CDR3 sequences; 7.5% to 9.5% of them were counted only once. Clones ranked in the top ten supply 7.3% of the sample. The sample consisted of synovial fluid, either unsorted or a sorted T cell fraction (not recorded which). These TCRs come from a male donor with ankylosing spondylitis.

This clonotype was seen only a few times. This chain joins TRBV7-6 and TRBJ2-1; possibly TRBD2 for D (5 bases). CDR1 and CDR2 from the germline V gene are SGHVS and FNYEAQ. The CDR3 loop spans 13 amino acids. The ends were cut back, 3 bases at V and 4 bases at J, with 7 bases in the middle. CDR3 region: CASSFGEYNEQFF. The CDR3 DNA reads as TGTGCCAGCAGCTTCGGGGAATACAATGAGCAGTTCTTC.

The J gene is TRBJ2-3, the V gene TRBV7-2; no definite D call. In germline, CDR1 is SGHTA, CDR2 FQGNSA. This CDR3 has 14 residues. V shed 1 base and J shed 3 bases, with 8 bases lying between them. The CDR3 DNA reads as TGTGCCAGCAGCTTAGTGTTAGGGACAGATACGCAGTATTTT. Amino acids: CASSLVLGTDTQYF. Looking up the rest from reference TRBV7-2 and TRBJ2-3 gives the full variable domain: GAGVSQSPSNKVTEKGKDVELRCDPISGHTALYWYRQSLGQGLEFLIYFQGNSAPDKSGLPSDRFSAERTGGSVSTLTIQRTQQEDSAVYLCASSLVLGTDTQYFGPGTRLTVL.

This clonotype appeared many times. The rearrangement joins TRBV11-2 to TRBJ2-5, with 8 bases lining up with TRBD1. The V segment lost 3 bases and the J segment 2 bases; nucleotides outside the gene matches: 5. The germline V gene has CDR1 SGHAT and CDR2 FQNNGV. This CDR3 is 15 amino acids long. The CDR3: CASSLSQGVQETQYF. The DNA of the CDR3 is TGTGCCAGCAGCTTGTCACAGGGGGTACAAGAGACCCAGTACTTC.

This clonotype came up many times. This rearrangement joins TRBV5-1 to TRBJ2-5; no definite D call. V was trimmed by 1 base and J by 4 bases, leaving 8 bases between them. The CDR3 runs to 13 residues. CDR1 and CDR2 from the germline V gene are SGHRS and YFSETQ. The CDR3 nucleotides are TGCGCCAGCAGCTTGATTCCGGGAGAGACCCAGTACTTC. Amino acid sequence: CASSLIPGETQYF.

This sequence joins TRBV5-4 and TRBJ2-7; 10 bases map to TRBD2. CDR1 SGHNT and CDR2 YYREEE come from the germline V gene (reference sequence). J was trimmed by 0 bases and V by 3 bases; bases with no gene match: 6. There are 16 residues in the CDR3. CDR3 bases: TGTGCCAGCAGCTCTATAACTAGCGGGACCTCCTACGAGCAGTACTTC. Protein product: CASSSITSGTSYEQYF. Supplemented by reference TRBV5-4 and TRBJ2-7, the full variable domain reads ETGVTQSPTHLIKTRGQQVTLRCSSQSGHNTVSWYQQALGQGPQFIFQYYREEENGRGNFPPRFSGLQFPNYSSELNVNALELDDSALYLCASSSITSGTSYEQYFGPGTRLTVT.

The genes are TRBV28 and TRBJ1-1; D gene uncertain. The CDR3 spans 16 residues. V gave up 5 bases and J gave up 4 bases, with 20 bases separating them. CDR1 is MDHEN, CDR2 SYDVKM, per germline. CDR3 region: CASSTPAAGSTTEAFF. The DNA for the CDR3 is TGTGCCAGCAGTACCCCCGCGGCAGGTTCGACCACTGAAGCTTTCTTT. Using reference TRBV28 and TRBJ1-1 for the parts outside the CDR3, the full variable domain is DVKVTQSSRYLVKRTGEKVFLECVQDMDHENMFWYRQDPGLGLRLIYFSYDVKMKEKGDIPEGYSVSREKKERFSLILESASTNQTSMYLCASSTPAAGSTTEAFFGQGTRLTVV.

The table lists this clonotype with many counts. The chain couples TRBV7-2 to TRBJ2-2; the D is unclear. The germline gives CDR1 SGHTA, CDR2 FQGNSA. V was pared by 3 bases and J by 1 base, with 15 bases between. The CDR3 contains 17 residues. CDR3 protein: CASSFSILSMNTGELFF. CDR3 coding DNA: TGTGCCAGCAGCTTCTCCATACTCTCCATGAACACCGGGGAGCTGTTTTTT.

At least ten counts were recorded for this clonotype. The V and J genes are TRBV4-3 and TRBJ1-6; 7 bases fit TRBD1. This CDR3 is 15 amino acids long. The germline gives CDR1 LGHNA, CDR2 YSLEER. Losses at the gene ends were 2 bases for V and 9 bases for J; bases not matched to a gene: 7. This CDR3 reads CASSQFMTGSSPLHF. The CDR3 coding sequence is TGCGCCAGCAGCCAATTTATGACAGGGAGTTCACCCCTCCACTTT.

This clonotype was observed a few times. The CDR3 DNA reads as TGTGCCAGCAGCGGCCGCTATGGCTACACCTTC. Translated, it gives CASSGRYGYTF. The rearrangement uses TRBV4-2 and TRBJ1-2; unclear D gene. The ends were cut back, 5 bases at V and 4 bases at J, with 5 bases in the middle. Germline values: CDR1 LGHNA, CDR2 YNFKEQ. The CDR3 covers 11 residues.

The chain carries TRBV29-1 and TRBJ1-1; TRBD1 is a possible D gene (6 bases). CDR3 size: 13 residues. Germline CDR1 reads SQVTM; CDR2 reads ANQGSEA. V lost 8 bases and J lost 2, with 15 bases in between. CDR3 residues: CSITRTANTEAFF. Written as DNA, the CDR3 is TGCAGCATTACTCGGACAGCCAACACTGAAGCTTTCTTT.

V and J are TRBV7-2 and TRBJ2-1; 7 nucleotides agree with TRBD2. The CDR3 is 15 amino acids. The ends lost 0 bases at V and 5 bases at J; junction bases unmatched: 4. Per the germline V gene, CDR1 is SGHTA and CDR2 is FQGNSA. The CDR3 nucleotides read TGTGCCAGCAGCTTAGCCCGGACTAGTCACAATGAGCAGTTCTTC. It yields the protein CASSLARTSHNEQFF. The full variable domain, its missing parts supplied by reference TRBV7-2 and TRBJ2-1, is GAGVSQSPSNKVTEKGKDVELRCDPISGHTALYWYRQSLGQGLEFLIYFQGNSAPDKSGLPSDRFSAERTGGSVSTLTIQRTQQEDSAVYLCASSLARTSHNEQFFGPGTRLTVL.

This clonotype appeared many times. The chain uses TRBV7-9 and TRBJ2-5; tentative D call: TRBD1 (6 bases). Trimming removed 1 base at V and 4 bases at J, with 10 bases between. The CDR3 runs to 14 residues. CDR1 and CDR2 from the germline V gene are SEHNR and FQNEAQ (reference sequence). DNA of the CDR3: TGTGCCAGCAGCTTAGGGGGGCACGGAGAGACCCAGTACTTC. As protein: CASSLGGHGETQYF.

Ten or more counts support this clonotype. V and J are TRBV2 and TRBJ2-1; tentative D call: TRBD2 (7 bases). V dropped 6 bases and J dropped 6 bases, with 18 bases sitting between them. In germline, CDR1 is SNHLY, CDR2 FYNNEI. The CDR3 consists of 15 residues. Written as DNA, the CDR3 is TGTGCCAGCAGGACCGCATGGGGGGGCGTCAATGAGCAGTTCTTC. It codes for CASRTAWGGVNEQFF. Full variable domain (rest looked up from reference TRBV2 and TRBJ2-1): EPEVTQTPSHQVTQMGQEVILRCVPISNHLYFYWYRQILGQKVEFLVSFYNNEISEKSEIFDDQFSVERPDGSNFTLKIRSTKLEDSAMYFCASRTAWGGVNEQFFGPGTRLTVL.

There are a few counts of this clonotype. CDR3: CASSARSSGGYNEQFF. CDR3 DNA: TGTGCCAGCAGTGCCCGTAGTAGCGGGGGGTACAATGAGCAGTTCTTC. J is TRBJ2-1 and V is TRBV5-5, with 10 bases fitting TRBD2. The length of the CDR3 is 16 residues. The trim removed 5 bases at V and 4 bases at J, leaving 9 bases unmatched. Germline V CDR1 and CDR2: SGHKS, YYEKEE (reference sequence). Full variable domain (missing parts from reference TRBV5-5 and TRBJ2-1): DAGVTQSPTHLIKTRGQQVTLRCSPISGHKSVSWYQQVLGQGPQFIFQYYEKEERGRGNFPDRFSARQFPNYSSELNVNALLLGDSALYLCASSARSSGGYNEQFFGPGTRLTVL.

The chain carries TRBV19 and TRBJ2-1; D gene uncertain. Trimming left V 3 bases short and J 6 bases short, with 12 bases between. CDR1 and CDR2 from the germline V gene are LNHDA and SQIVND (reference sequence). The CDR3 has 14 amino acids. This CDR3 is CASSIEVPANEQFF. CDR3 bases: TGTGCCAGTAGTATCGAAGTCCCAGCCAATGAGCAGTTCTTC.

J is TRBJ2-7 and V is TRBV28, with 11 bases lining up with TRBD2. Germline CDR1 is MDHEN and CDR2 is SYDVKM. The CDR3 totals 15 residues. V gave up 5 bases and J gave up 5 bases; unmatched junction bases: 8. In DNA form, the CDR3 reads TGTGCCAGCAGTCCCCCTAGCGGGAGGCGCCACGAGCAGTACTTC. It translates to CASSPPSGRRHEQYF.

Ten or more counts support this clonotype. The chain recombines TRBV19 with TRBJ1-1; D gene unclear. The germline V and J ends were trimmed by 3 bases and 11 bases, with 16 bases remaining between them. CDR3 length equals 13 residues. From germline, CDR1 is LNHDA and CDR2 SQIVND (reference sequence). This chain's CDR3 is CASSMPDAFEAFF. Here the CDR3 DNA reads TGTGCCAGTAGTATGCCGGACGCCTTCGAGGCTTTCTTT. The full variable domain, in which reference TRBV19 and TRBJ1-1 provide the parts outside the CDR3, is DGGITQSPKYLFRKEGQNVTLSCEQNLNHDAMYWYRQDPGQGLRLIYYSQIVNDFQKGDIAEGYSVSREKKESFPLTVTSAQKNPTAFYLCASSMPDAFEAFFGQGTRLTVV.

This clonotype was seen many times. The genes are TRBV4-3 and TRBJ1-6; perhaps TRBD1 as D (5 bases). From germline, CDR1 is LGHNA and CDR2 YSLEER. Between the trimmed V and J ends, which lost 2 bases and 10 bases, there was a span of 21 bases. The CDR3 is made up of 17 amino acids. CDR3 loop: CASSQTPIVHGGSPLHF. In DNA form, the CDR3 reads TGCGCCAGCAGCCAAACCCCGATTGTACACGGGGGATCACCCCTCCACTTT.

There are many counts of this clonotype. The chain carries TRBV27 and TRBJ1-1; maybe TRBD1 (5 bases). Trimming shortened V by 2 bases and J by 6 bases, and 10 bases separated the two germline ends. Looked up from germline, CDR1 is MNHEY and CDR2 is SMNVEV (reference sequence). The CDR3 has 13 residues. CDR3 protein: CASSLEGGAEAFF. For the CDR3, the DNA is TGTGCCAGCAGTTTAGAGGGAGGGGCTGAAGCTTTCTTT.

This clonotype has more than one count but fewer than ten. This chain connects TRBV29-1 to TRBJ2-7; D unresolved. Germline CDR1 and CDR2: SQVTM and ANQGSEA. Trimming removed 8 bases at V and 5 bases at J, with 13 bases between. The length of the CDR3 is 11 residues. The CDR3 region is CSTQSGDEQYF. The CDR3 nucleotides read TGCAGCACCCAATCAGGTGACGAGCAGTACTTC.

In this sample, this clonotype turned up many times. The chain uses TRBV5-1 and TRBJ2-1; D gene uncertain. CDR1 is SGHRS, CDR2 YFSETQ, per germline. This CDR3 region has 14 residues. The V and J ends lost 0 bases and 8 bases respectively, with 12 bases between them. The DNA of the CDR3 is TGCGCCAGCAGCTTGGAAGCTAGTACCGATGAGCAGTTCTTC. It encodes CASSLEASTDEQFF.

This chain joins TRBV2 and TRBJ1-2; D might be TRBD1 (6 bases). Per the germline V gene, CDR1 is SNHLY and CDR2 is FYNNEI. The CDR3 extends over 16 amino acids. V was clipped by 6 bases and J by 4 bases, with 21 bases between them. Here the CDR3 DNA reads TGTGCCAGCAGCCCAAAAGTACAGGGCGGGGGCTATGGCTACACCTTC. It translates to CASSPKVQGGGYGYTF.

This clonotype was counted between two and nine times. The chain links TRBV9 to TRBJ2-1; TRBD2 agrees at 13 bases. CDR1 and CDR2 (germline): SGDLS, YYNGEE. The CDR3 consists of 18 residues. Losses at the gene ends were 0 bases for V and 1 base for J; bases not matched to a gene: 4. The CDR3 here is CASSVGTSGSPSYNEQFF. CDR3 nucleotide sequence: TGTGCCAGCAGCGTAGGGACTAGCGGGAGCCCATCCTACAATGAGCAGTTCTTC. The whole variable domain, filled in from reference TRBV9 and TRBJ2-1, reads DSGVTQTPKHLITATGQRVTLRCSPRSGDLSVYWYQQSLDQGLQFLIQYYNGEERAKGNILERFSAQQFPDLHSELNLSSLELGDSALYFCASSVGTSGSPSYNEQFFGPGTRLTVL.

V gene TRBV20-1 combines with J gene TRBJ2-7; TRBD1 matches at 7 bases. Germline CDR1 and CDR2: DFQATT and SNEGSKA (reference sequence). This CDR3 has 14 residues. V gave up 5 bases and J gave up 5 bases; unmatched junction bases: 12. This CDR3 reads CSAPTRTGRHEQYF. The CDR3 region has the DNA TGCAGTGCTCCGACCAGGACAGGCCGCCACGAGCAGTACTTC.

This clonotype has at least ten counts. The chain uses TRBV5-1 and TRBJ2-2, with D unclear. The CDR3 is 14 amino acids. Trimming pared 0 bases from V and 5 bases from J, leaving 8 bases between. The V gene's germline CDR1 is SGHRS and CDR2 YFSETQ. CDR3 coding DNA: TGCGCCAGCAGCTTGGTATGGGGAACCGGGGAGCTGTTTTTT. This codes for CASSLVWGTGELFF.